A single sample is the source of the 13 T cell receptor beta chains below, sequenced in a study of T cells in Graves' hyperthyroidism and ophthalmopathy. The source material, RNA transcripts, was used to amplify TCR beta CDR3 regions. TCR CDR3 regions were first amplified by RT-PCR with HTBI primers. TCRdb used MiXCR to reprocess the multiplex PCR reads, holding one entry per CDR3 protein. The data show hundreds of thousands of distinct CDR3 sequences, with 15% to 20% seen just once and approximately 50% held by the top ten. Sequencing was performed on blood. These TCRs come from a man aged 40-49 years with Graves' ophthalmopathy.

Many counts were recorded for this clonotype. The CDR3 region is CASTQGLAWPEQYF. The CDR3 coding sequence is TGTGCCAGCACGCAAGGGCTAGCCTGGCCCGAGCAGTACTTC. V is TRBV7-2 and J is TRBJ2-7; perhaps TRBD2 as D (5 bases). V was pared by 7 bases and J by 6 bases, with 19 bases between. The germline V gene has CDR1 SGHTA and CDR2 FQGNSA. The CDR3 totals 14 residues.

This clonotype has a single count. A read error may be the cause here, since a much bigger clone is one base away. The chain joins TRBV7-3 to TRBJ2-2; 11 bases map to TRBD2. There are 19 residues in the CDR3. Germline V gene data show CDR1 as SGHTA and CDR2 as FQGTGA. V dropped 0 bases and J dropped 6; count of bases not matched to a gene: 12. The CDR3 sequence: CASSLTVEKLAGAAGELFF. The CDR3 bases are TGTGCCAGCAGCTTAACGGTTGAAAAACTAGCGGGAGCGGCCGGGGAGCTGTTTTTT.

At least ten counts were recorded for this clonotype. The rearrangement joins TRBV24-1 to TRBJ2-2; D ambiguous. The CDR3 consists of 14 residues. V lost 4 bases and J lost 3, with 8 bases in between. The germline V gene encodes CDR1 KGHDR and CDR2 SFDVKD. CDR3 in amino acids: CATSDRTHTGELFF. The CDR3 region has the DNA TGTGCCACCAGTGACAGGACGCACACCGGGGAGCTGTTTTTT.

This clonotype was detected many times. V is TRBV20-1 and J is TRBJ2-1, with 8 bases identical to TRBD1. This CDR3 has 14 residues. Germline V gene lookup returns CDR1 DFQATT and CDR2 SNEGSKA (reference sequence). After removal of 8 bases from V and 0 bases from J, the junction contained 6 bases not matched to a gene. The CDR3 DNA reads as TGCAGTCCCAGGGGGCTTTACTCCTACAATGAGCAGTTCTTC. This gives the protein CSPRGLYSYNEQFF.

This clonotype has at least ten counts. This chain links TRBV12-3 or TRBV12-4 with TRBJ1-2; D not certain. Between the trimmed V and J ends, which lost 6 bases and 4 bases, there was a span of 9 bases. The CDR3 is 12 amino acids. This chain's CDR3 is CASSHSVYGYTF. CDR3 DNA sequence: TGTGCCAGCAGCCACTCCGTCTATGGCTACACCTTC.

A few counts support this clonotype. The chain has TRBV12-3 or TRBV12-4 and TRBJ2-5; D is unclear. The CDR3 runs to 12 residues. Trimming left V 6 bases short and J 4 bases short, with 9 bases between. The CDR3 region has the DNA TGTGCCAGCAGCGCTCGAGGAGAGACCCAGTACTTC. Protein sequence: CASSARGETQYF.

The V call is TRBV29-1, the J call TRBJ2-5; D is uncertain. CDR1 is SQVTM and CDR2 is ANQGSEA in the germline V gene. This CDR3 is 13 amino acids long. The V end was cut by 7 bases, the J end by 4 bases, with 16 bases between. CDR3 bases: TGCAGCGCGGCTCCACCGAACGTAGAGACCCAGTACTTC. Amino acids: CSAAPPNVETQYF.

This clonotype was seen a handful of times. The DNA of the CDR3 is TGCAGTGCTAGGCAGGGGAGCACCGGGGAGCTGTTTTTT. It specifies CSARQGSTGELFF. This chain joins TRBV20-1 and TRBJ2-2; tentatively, D is TRBD1 (6 bases). CDR3 length: 13 residues. V lost 3 bases and J lost 4, with 9 bases in between. From germline, CDR1 is DFQATT and CDR2 SNEGSKA (reference sequence).

A few counts support this clonotype. The chain is built from TRBV9 and TRBJ2-3; 8 bases agree with TRBD2. CDR3 length: 16 residues. CDR1 is SGDLS, CDR2 YYNGEE, per germline. Losses at the gene ends were 0 bases for V and 1 base for J; bases not matched to a gene: 4. CDR3 nucleotide sequence: TGTGCCAGCAGCGTAGCTCCGGGGGGGGGCACAGATACGCAGTATTTT. It yields the protein CASSVAPGGGTDTQYF.

The chain uses TRBV11-2 and TRBJ2-3; TRBD1 might be the D (5 bases). V lost 5 bases and J lost 5, with 20 bases in between. The CDR3 runs to 16 residues. The germline CDR1 and CDR2 sequences are SGHAT and FQNNGV. Written as DNA, the CDR3 is TGTGCCAGCAGCCTAGGGATCTTTGGGGCGCAAGATACGCAGTATTTT. Residues: CASSLGIFGAQDTQYF.

This clonotype was detected ten times or more. The chain carries TRBV2 and TRBJ2-3; 7 bases are a match to TRBD1. This CDR3 spans 15 amino acids. The V gene's germline CDR1 is SNHLY and CDR2 FYNNEI. Trimming took 5 bases from V and 6 from J; bases not matched to a gene: 11. CDR3 protein: CASSLYRGQSDTQYF. The CDR3 region has the DNA TGTGCCAGCAGTCTATACAGGGGTCAGTCCGATACGCAGTATTTT.

The rearrangement joins TRBV19 to TRBJ2-7, with 8 nucleotides matching TRBD2. This CDR3 comprises 12 residues. Germline V gene data show CDR1 as LNHDA and CDR2 as SQIVND (reference sequence). V lost 11 bases, J lost 0 bases, and 3 bases stayed unmatched. CDR3 protein: CAAGGASYEQYF. The CDR3 bases are TGTGCCGCCGGGGGGGCCTCCTACGAGCAGTACTTC.

This clonotype appeared many times. The chain recombines TRBV11-2 with TRBJ1-1, with D perhaps matching TRBD1 (5 bases). V was clipped by 3 bases and J by 0 bases, with 14 bases between them. CDR1 is SGHAT, CDR2 FQNNGV, per germline. The CDR3 length is 16 residues. The CDR3 sequence: CASSLPLTGLNTEAFF. CDR3 coding DNA: TGTGCCAGCAGCTTGCCACTTACAGGATTGAACACTGAAGCTTTCTTT.